This is a list of T cell receptor beta chains from one sample in a study of blood T cells in healthy people across ages. TCRdb ran MiXCR on the 5' RACE reads and lists one entry per CDR3 protein. The table has about 760,000 distinct CDR3 sequences, about 25% seen once. The same data also contributed to another study, on T cells of mothers and their children.

Sequencing used blood. Source of these receptors: a boy under 18 in good health. The CDR3 runs from the conserved cysteine through the conserved F or W. Fields, in order: V gene, CDR3 length, CDR3 protein.

V gene: TRBV27
CDR3 length: 14
CDR3 protein: CASSLLRDTGELFF

V gene: TRBV7-6
CDR3 length: 14
CDR3 protein: CASRSDRGVEKLFF

V gene: TRBV6-5
CDR3 length: 14
CDR3 protein: CASSYSPARETQYF

V gene: TRBV10-3
CDR3 length: 12
CDR3 protein: CAIRLSTGELFF

V gene: TRBV6-1
CDR3 length: 12
CDR3 protein: CASMGSGNTIYF

V gene: TRBV2
CDR3 length: 15
CDR3 protein: CASSEGRNRQETQYF

V gene: TRBV6-6
CDR3 length: 11
CDR3 protein: CASSTQGGKYF

V gene: TRBV4-3
CDR3 length: 15
CDR3 protein: CASSQEMAPGGEQYF

V gene: TRBV29-1
CDR3 length: 12
CDR3 protein: CSVEQQYNEQFF

V gene: TRBV25-1
CDR3 length: 13
CDR3 protein: CASSPQGEYGYTF

V gene: TRBV18
CDR3 length: 16
CDR3 protein: CASSRPTSGSSYEQYF